This note documents a single TCR beta chain sequence. This specimen belongs to a study of cytomegalovirus exposure and HLA in healthy donors. The protocol was immunoSEQ multiplex PCR, while the TCRdb copy is restricted to in-frame clones and leaves out a portion. Of some 140,000 clones listed, about four fifths are singletons. V was pared by 0 bases and J by 4 bases, with 11 bases between. The germline V gene has CDR1 SGDLS and CDR2 YYNGEE. The CDR3 totals 15 residues. This TCR was sampled from a woman between 25 and 40 years old in good health and CMV-seronegative. The material sequenced was PBMCs. The chain links TRBV9 to TRBJ2-1; perhaps TRBD2 as D (5 bases). CDR3 in amino acids: CASSVAGFGYNEQFF. The CDR3 nucleotides are TGTGCCAGCAGCGTAGCGGGGTTCGGTTACAATGAGCAGTTCTTC.